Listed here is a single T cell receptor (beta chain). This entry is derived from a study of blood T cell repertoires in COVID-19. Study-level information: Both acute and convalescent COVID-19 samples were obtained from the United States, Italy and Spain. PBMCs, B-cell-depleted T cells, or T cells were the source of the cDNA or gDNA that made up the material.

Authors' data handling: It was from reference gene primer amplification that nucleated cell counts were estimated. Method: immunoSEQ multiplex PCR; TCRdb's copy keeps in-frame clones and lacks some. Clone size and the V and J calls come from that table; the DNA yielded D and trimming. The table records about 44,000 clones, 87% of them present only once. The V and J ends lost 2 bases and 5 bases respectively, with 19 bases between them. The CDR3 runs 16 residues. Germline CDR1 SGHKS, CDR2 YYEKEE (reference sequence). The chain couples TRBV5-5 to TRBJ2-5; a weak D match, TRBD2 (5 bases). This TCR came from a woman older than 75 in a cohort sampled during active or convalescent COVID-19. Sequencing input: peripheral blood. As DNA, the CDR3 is TGTGCCAGCAGCTTATTGGGAACGGGCGGGTTGGAGACCCAGTACTTC. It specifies CASSLLGTGGLETQYF.